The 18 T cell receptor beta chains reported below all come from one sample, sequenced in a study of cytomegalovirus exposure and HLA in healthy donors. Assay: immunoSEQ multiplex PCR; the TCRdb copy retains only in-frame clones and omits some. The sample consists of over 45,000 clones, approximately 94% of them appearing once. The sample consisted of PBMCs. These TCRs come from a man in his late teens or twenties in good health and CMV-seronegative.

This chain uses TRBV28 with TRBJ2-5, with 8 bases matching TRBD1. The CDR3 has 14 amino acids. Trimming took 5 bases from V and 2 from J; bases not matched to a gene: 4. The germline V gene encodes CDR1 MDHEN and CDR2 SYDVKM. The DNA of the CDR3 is TGTGCCAGCAGTACAGGGGGGACACAAGAGACCCAGTACTTC. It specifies CASSTGGTQETQYF.

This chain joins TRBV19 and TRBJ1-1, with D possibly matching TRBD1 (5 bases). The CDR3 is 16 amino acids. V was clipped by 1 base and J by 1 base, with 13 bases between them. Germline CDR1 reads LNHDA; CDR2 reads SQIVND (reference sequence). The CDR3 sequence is CASSIGGGGRNTEAFF. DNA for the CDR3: TGTGCCAGTAGTATAGGGGGCGGAGGGAGGAACACTGAAGCTTTCTTT. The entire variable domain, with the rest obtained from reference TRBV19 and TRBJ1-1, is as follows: DGGITQSPKYLFRKEGQNVTLSCEQNLNHDAMYWYRQDPGQGLRLIYYSQIVNDFQKGDIAEGYSVSREKKESFPLTVTSAQKNPTAFYLCASSIGGGGRNTEAFFGQGTRLTVV.

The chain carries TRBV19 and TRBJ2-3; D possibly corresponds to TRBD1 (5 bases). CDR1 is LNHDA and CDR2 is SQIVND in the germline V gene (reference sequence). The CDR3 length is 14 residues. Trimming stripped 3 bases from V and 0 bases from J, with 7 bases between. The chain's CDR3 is CASSMSGSTDTQYF. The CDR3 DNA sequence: TGTGCCAGTAGTATGTCAGGGAGCACAGATACGCAGTATTTT.

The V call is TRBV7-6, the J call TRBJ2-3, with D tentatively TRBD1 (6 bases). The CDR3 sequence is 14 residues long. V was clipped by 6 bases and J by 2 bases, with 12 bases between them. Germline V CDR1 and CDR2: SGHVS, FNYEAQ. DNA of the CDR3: TGTGCCAGCAGTCGGGACACTTTCACAGATACGCAGTATTTT. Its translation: CASSRDTFTDTQYF. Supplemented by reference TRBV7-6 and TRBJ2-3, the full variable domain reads GAGVSQSPRYKVTKRGQDVALRCDPISGHVSLYWYRQALGQGPEFLTYFNYEAQQDKSGLPNDRFSAERPEGSISTLTIQRTEQRDSAMYRCASSRDTFTDTQYFGPGTRLTVL.

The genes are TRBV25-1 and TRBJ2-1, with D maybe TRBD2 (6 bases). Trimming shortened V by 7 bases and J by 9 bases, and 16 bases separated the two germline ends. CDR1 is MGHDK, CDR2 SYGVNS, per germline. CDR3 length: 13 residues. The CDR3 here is CASTPGLGSEQFF. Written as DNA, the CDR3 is TGTGCCAGCACTCCGGGACTGGGCAGTGAGCAGTTCTTC.

Here the CDR3 reads CASSLVWGQTYEQYF. The CDR3 DNA sequence: TGTGCCAGCAGCTTAGTCTGGGGACAGACCTACGAGCAGTACTTC. The chain uses TRBV11-2 and TRBJ2-7, with 7 bases aligning to TRBD1. CDR1 is SGHAT and CDR2 is FQNNGV in the germline V gene. This CDR3 spans 15 amino acids. Trimming took 1 base from V and 2 from J; bases not matched to a gene: 5.

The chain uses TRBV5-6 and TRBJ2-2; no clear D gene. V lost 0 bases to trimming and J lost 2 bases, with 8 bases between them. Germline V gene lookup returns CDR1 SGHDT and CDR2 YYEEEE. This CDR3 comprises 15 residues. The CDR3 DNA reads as TGTGCCAGCAGCTTGGGTGGCAGAAACACCGGGGAGCTGTTTTTT. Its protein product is CASSLGGRNTGELFF.

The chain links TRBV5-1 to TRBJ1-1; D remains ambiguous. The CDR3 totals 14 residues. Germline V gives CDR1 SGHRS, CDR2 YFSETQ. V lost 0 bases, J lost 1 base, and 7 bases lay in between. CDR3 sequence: CASSLDTQNTEAFF. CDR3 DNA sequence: TGCGCCAGCAGCTTGGACACCCAGAACACTGAAGCTTTCTTT.

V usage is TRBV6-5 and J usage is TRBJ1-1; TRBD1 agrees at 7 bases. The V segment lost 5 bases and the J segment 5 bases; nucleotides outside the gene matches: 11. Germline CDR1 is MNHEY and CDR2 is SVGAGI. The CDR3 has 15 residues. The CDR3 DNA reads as TGTGCCAGCAGTCGCCCCACAGGGGTCGGGACTGAAGCTTTCTTT. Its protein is CASSRPTGVGTEAFF.

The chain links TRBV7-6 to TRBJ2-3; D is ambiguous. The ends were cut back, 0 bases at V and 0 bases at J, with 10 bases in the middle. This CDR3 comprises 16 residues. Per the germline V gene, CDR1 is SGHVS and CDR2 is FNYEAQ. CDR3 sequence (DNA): TGTGCCAGCAGCTTAGCTCCAGGTCCTAGCACAGATACGCAGTATTTT. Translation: CASSLAPGPSTDTQYF.

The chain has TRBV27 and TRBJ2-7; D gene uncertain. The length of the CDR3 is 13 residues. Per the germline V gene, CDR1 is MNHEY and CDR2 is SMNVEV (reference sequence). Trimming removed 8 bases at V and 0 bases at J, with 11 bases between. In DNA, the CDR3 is TGTGCCAGCTCTGGCGGATACTCCTACGAGCAGTACTTC. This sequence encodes CASSGGYSYEQYF.

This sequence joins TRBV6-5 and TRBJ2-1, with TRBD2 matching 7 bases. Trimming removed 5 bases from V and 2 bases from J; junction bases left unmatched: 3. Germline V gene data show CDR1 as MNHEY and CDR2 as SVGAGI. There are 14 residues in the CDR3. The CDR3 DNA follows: TGTGCCAGCAGTCCAGCGGGAACCTACAATGAGCAGTTCTTC. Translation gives CASSPAGTYNEQFF.

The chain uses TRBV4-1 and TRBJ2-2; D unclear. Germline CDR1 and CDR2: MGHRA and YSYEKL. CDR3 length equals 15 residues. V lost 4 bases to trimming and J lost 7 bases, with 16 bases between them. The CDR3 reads CASSLVTESVGELFF. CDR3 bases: TGCGCCAGCAGCCTCGTTACAGAATCGGTCGGGGAGCTGTTTTTT.

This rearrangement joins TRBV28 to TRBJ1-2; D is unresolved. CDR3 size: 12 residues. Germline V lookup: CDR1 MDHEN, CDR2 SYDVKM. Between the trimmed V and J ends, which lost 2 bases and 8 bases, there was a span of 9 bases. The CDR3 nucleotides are TGTGCCAGCAGTTTACCCCTAGGCGGCTACACCTTC. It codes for CASSLPLGGYTF.

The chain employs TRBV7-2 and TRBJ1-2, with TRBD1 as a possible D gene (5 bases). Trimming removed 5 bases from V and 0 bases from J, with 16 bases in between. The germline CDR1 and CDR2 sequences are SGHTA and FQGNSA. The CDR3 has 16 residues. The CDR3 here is CASSLHAGGANYGYTF. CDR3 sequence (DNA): TGTGCCAGCAGCCTCCACGCTGGGGGGGCTAACTATGGCTACACCTTC.

The CDR3 DNA is TGTGCCAGCAGTGGTAGCGGGAGCACAGATACGCAGTATTTT. It translates to CASSGSGSTDTQYF. The rearrangement links TRBV6-4 to TRBJ2-3; 7 bases fit TRBD2. CDR3 length: 14 residues. Trimming removed 4 bases from V and 0 bases from J; junction bases left unmatched: 1. The germline V gene encodes CDR1 MRHNA and CDR2 SNTAGT.

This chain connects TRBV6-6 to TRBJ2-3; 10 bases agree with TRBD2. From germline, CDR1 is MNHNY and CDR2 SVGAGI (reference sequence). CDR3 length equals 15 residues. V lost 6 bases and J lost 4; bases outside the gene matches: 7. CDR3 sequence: CASSPRGLAADTQYF. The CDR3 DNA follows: TGTGCCAGCAGCCCCCGAGGACTAGCGGCAGATACGCAGTATTTT.

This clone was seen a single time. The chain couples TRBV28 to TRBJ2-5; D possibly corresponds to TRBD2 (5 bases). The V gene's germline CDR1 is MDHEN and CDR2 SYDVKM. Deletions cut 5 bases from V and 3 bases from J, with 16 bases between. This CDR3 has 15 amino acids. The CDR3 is CASSRPPGKEETQYF. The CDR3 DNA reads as TGTGCCAGCAGTCGCCCGCCCGGGAAGGAAGAGACCCAGTACTTC.